Presented here are 15 T cell receptor beta chains from one specimen sequenced in a study of blood T cell repertoires in COVID-19. Generated by immunoSEQ multiplex PCR, the TCRdb table keeps only in-frame clones and is missing some. The sample holds roughly 100,000 clones; 71% are singletons and the top ten take 0.9%. The sequenced sample was peripheral blood. All receptors derive from a human donor with acute or convalescent COVID-19. The donor label of this sample is uncertain.

The chain has TRBV2 and TRBJ1-5, with D hard to call. Between the trimmed V and J ends, which lost 5 bases and 3 bases, there was a span of 14 bases. The CDR3 runs 15 residues. CDR1 and CDR2 (germline): SNHLY, FYNNEI. The CDR3 sequence is CASSLASGYNQPQHF. CDR3 DNA sequence: TGTGCCAGCAGTCTGGCGAGCGGATACAATCAGCCCCAGCATTTT. Full variable domain (rest looked up from reference TRBV2 and TRBJ1-5): EPEVTQTPSHQVTQMGQEVILRCVPISNHLYFYWYRQILGQKVEFLVSFYNNEISEKSEIFDDQFSVERPDGSNFTLKIRSTKLEDSAMYFCASSLASGYNQPQHFGDGTRLSIL.

CDR3 nucleotide sequence: TGCGCCAGCAGCCAGGACAGGTCGATTACTGAAGCTTTCTTT. Translated, it gives CASSQDRSITEAFF. The chain joins TRBV5-1 to TRBJ1-1; 7 bases line up with TRBD1. The CDR3 spans 14 residues. V trimming: 4 bases; J trimming: 5 bases; junction bases outside the gene matches: 8. CDR1 is SGHRS, CDR2 YFSETQ, per germline. Full variable domain (outside the CDR3, taken from reference TRBV5-1 and TRBJ1-1): KAGVTQTPRYLIKTRGQQVTLSCSPISGHRSVSWYQQTPGQGLQFLFEYFSETQRNKGNFPGRFSGRQFSNSRSEMNVSTLELGDSALYLCASSQDRSITEAFFGQGTRLTVV.

The V and J genes are TRBV5-1 and TRBJ1-1; 8 bases are shared with TRBD1. Germline V gene lookup returns CDR1 SGHRS and CDR2 YFSETQ. The CDR3 is made up of 16 amino acids. V was clipped by 4 bases and J by 4 bases; unmatched bases: 12. This CDR3 reads CASSPALTGAGTEAFF. The DNA of the CDR3 is TGCGCCAGCAGCCCCGCATTGACAGGGGCGGGCACTGAAGCTTTCTTT.

This chain links TRBV6-5 with TRBJ1-3, with unresolved D. CDR1 and CDR2 from the germline V gene are MNHEY and SVGAGI. This CDR3 has 15 residues. The V gene lost 6 bases and the J gene lost 0 bases, with 12 bases spanning the gap. This chain's CDR3 is CASRSTAVSGNTIYF. The CDR3 bases are TGTGCCAGCAGGTCTACAGCCGTCTCTGGAAACACCATATATTTT.

The rearrangement joins TRBV15 to TRBJ2-7, with D perhaps matching TRBD2 (6 bases). The V gene's germline CDR1 is LNHNV and CDR2 YYDKDF (reference sequence). The V and J ends lost 1 base and 3 bases respectively, with 10 bases between them. The length of the CDR3 is 14 residues. The CDR3 DNA is TGTGCCACCAGCAGAGTTGTCGGGGGCTACGAGCAGTACGTC. Protein sequence: CATSRVVGGYEQYV.

The chain joins TRBV18 to TRBJ1-1; weak D call: TRBD1 (5 bases). Germline V lookup: CDR1 KGHSH, CDR2 LQKENI. V was pared by 6 bases and J by 0 bases, with 14 bases between. The length of the CDR3 is 15 residues. The CDR3 coding sequence is TGTGCCAGCTCGCAGACGGGGGTATTGAACACTGAAGCTTTCTTT. Translated: CASSQTGVLNTEAFF.

The J gene is TRBJ2-7, the V gene TRBV27, with TRBD1 matching 8 bases. V shed 6 bases, J shed 4 bases, and the junction held 5 bases outside the gene matches. CDR3 length: 13 residues. Germline V lookup: CDR1 MNHEY, CDR2 SMNVEV (reference sequence). CDR3 sequence reads: CASRRQGQYEQYV. CDR3 in DNA: TGTGCCAGCAGAAGACAGGGGCAGTACGAGCAGTACGTC.

In this sample, this clone turned up many times. J is TRBJ2-7 and V is TRBV19; D unclear. Germline lookup yields CDR1 LNHDA and CDR2 SQIVND (reference sequence). The CDR3 length is 11 residues. Trimming left V 9 bases short and J 1 base short, with 7 bases between. The CDR3, as DNA: TGTGCCAGCTCTAATTCCTACGAGCAGTACTTC. Protein product: CASSNSYEQYF.

This rearrangement joins TRBV23-1 to TRBJ2-7, with D perhaps TRBD1 (5 bases). TRBV23-1 is an ORF; its function is uncertain. The CDR3 loop spans 14 amino acids. Trimming left V 2 bases short and J 0 bases short, with 8 bases between. The CDR3: CASSQGQSSYEQYV. CDR3 bases: TGCGCCAGCAGTCAAGGACAAAGCTCCTACGAGCAGTACGTC.

The chain combines TRBV18 with TRBJ1-5; a possible D gene is TRBD1 (6 bases). Germline-derived CDR1 and CDR2 are KGHSH and LQKENI. The CDR3 contains 15 residues. V lost 6 bases and J 4 bases, leaving 16 bases between the germline ends. The DNA for the CDR3 is TGTGCCAGCTCGGTTGTGCAGGGGAAAAATCAGCCCCAGCATTTT. The encoded protein is CASSVVQGKNQPQHF.

The chain joins TRBV12-5 to TRBJ2-5; 9 nucleotides match TRBD2. The ends lost 6 bases at V and 1 base at J; junction bases unmatched: 3. The CDR3 has 14 amino acids. Germline V gene sequence: CDR1 LGHNT, CDR2 FRNRAP. CDR3: CASGLTSGQETQYF. CDR3 DNA: TGTGCTAGTGGCCTGACTAGCGGCCAAGAGACCCAGTACTTC.

This clone was detected once. The CDR3 bases are TGTGCCAGCAGTTCCCGACAGGCCAATCAGCCCCAGCATTTT. Amino acid sequence: CASSSRQANQPQHF. J is TRBJ1-5 and V is TRBV28, with D tentatively TRBD1 (6 bases). This CDR3 comprises 14 residues. V was clipped by 4 bases and J by 3 bases, with 10 bases between them. The germline gives CDR1 MDHEN, CDR2 SYDVKM. Full variable domain (rest looked up from reference TRBV28 and TRBJ1-5): DVKVTQSSRYLVKRTGEKVFLECVQDMDHENMFWYRQDPGLGLRLIYFSYDVKMKEKGDIPEGYSVSREKKERFSLILESASTNQTSMYLCASSSRQANQPQHFGDGTRLSIL.

The chain links TRBV7-8 to TRBJ2-5, with 7 bases lining up with TRBD1. V lost 5 bases, J lost 5 bases, and 8 bases stayed unmatched. The CDR3 has 14 residues. The germline V gene encodes CDR1 SGHVS and CDR2 FQNEAQ. This chain's CDR3 is CASSPGTAGETQYF. In DNA, the CDR3 is TGTGCCAGCAGCCCGGGGACAGCTGGGGAGACCCAGTACTTC.

The chain uses TRBV2 and TRBJ2-2; D is perhaps TRBD1 (5 bases). V was clipped by 3 bases and J by 4 bases, with 12 bases between them. The CDR3 has 15 amino acids. The germline V gene encodes CDR1 SNHLY and CDR2 FYNNEI. This CDR3 is CASSDLNQGTGELFF. DNA of the CDR3: TGTGCCAGCAGTGATTTAAACCAGGGCACCGGGGAGCTGTTTTTT.

The chain couples TRBV9 to TRBJ2-1; possibly TRBD1 for D (6 bases). V lost 3 bases, J lost 2 bases, and 12 bases lay in between. The CDR3 is 15 amino acids. Germline V gene data show CDR1 as SGDLS and CDR2 as YYNGEE. In nucleotides, the CDR3 is TGTGCCAGCAGCGCAAACGGGGACACCTACAATGAGCAGTTCTTC. Its protein product is CASSANGDTYNEQFF. Combining the CDR3 with reference TRBV9 and TRBJ2-1 gives the whole variable domain DSGVTQTPKHLITATGQRVTLRCSPRSGDLSVYWYQQSLDQGLQFLIQYYNGEERAKGNILERFSAQQFPDLHSELNLSSLELGDSALYFCASSANGDTYNEQFFGPGTRLTVL.